A single T cell receptor (beta chain) is shown here with its context. Its antigen is still unknown. Sequencing was performed with immunoSEQ multiplex PCR; in TCRdb, only in-frame clones are kept and a portion is missing. Of 42,000 or so clones in the sample, approximately 81% were seen once. Expansion with viral peptide pools was applied to antigen-specific CD4+ T cells by the ViraFEST assay prior to sequencing. Cells that had been cultured for 10 days were the source of isolated CD4+ T cells. Convalescent patients had PCR-confirmed SARS-CoV-2 infection between March and December 2020. It was on days 3 and 7 that half the medium was replaced with IL-2 medium. This specimen belongs to a study of vaccination effects on CD4 cells after COVID-19. Study-wide points: Few convalescent patients were studied, and early post-infection samples were lacking.

Germline V gene data show CDR1 as SGHNT and CDR2 as YENEEA. Trimming cost V 5 bases and J 5 bases, with 10 bases left between them. The CDR3 is 12 amino acids. V is TRBV11-3 and J is TRBJ2-7, with D tentatively TRBD1 or TRBD2 (5 bases each). The material was CD4+ T cells from PBMCs cultured with a peptide pool, obtained before COVID-19 vaccination. This clonotype was obtained from a human donor who had a prior SARS-CoV-2 infection. The CDR3: CASSKRDDEQYF. CDR3 coding DNA: TGTGCCAGCAGCAAAAGGGACGACGAGCAGTACTTC.